This entry concerns a single TCR beta chain. Different DNA sequences within this sample yield the same CDR3. This record comes from a study of shared clonotypes between healthy human individuals. Across the study: Three CD4 naive, three CD4 memory, two CD8 naive and one CD8 memory plate were used per donor.

Investigators divided CD4+ cells into CD45RA+ naive and CD45RA-negative memory subsets. Template for every sorted-subset replicate PCR totaled about 0.2 ug DNA, roughly 30,000 T cell genomes. The data were produced by immunoSEQ multiplex PCR, yet TCRdb's version contains in-frame clones alone and is incomplete. The profile shows 2 million to 2.5 million clones, approximately 96% of them singletons. V dropped 5 bases and J dropped 5 bases, with 4 bases sitting between them. Germline-derived CDR1 and CDR2 are SEHNR and FQNEAQ (reference sequence). The CDR3 totals 12 residues. The J gene is TRBJ1-6, the V gene TRBV7-9; D is uncertain. Sequenced material: naive CD4+ T cells sorted from blood. Subset in this sample: CD45RA+ positively selected. This clonotype was sampled from a man aged 18 to 30 in good health. The CDR3: CASSLNNSPLHF. Here the CDR3 DNA reads TGTGCCAGCAGCCTAAATAATTCACCCCTCCACTTT.